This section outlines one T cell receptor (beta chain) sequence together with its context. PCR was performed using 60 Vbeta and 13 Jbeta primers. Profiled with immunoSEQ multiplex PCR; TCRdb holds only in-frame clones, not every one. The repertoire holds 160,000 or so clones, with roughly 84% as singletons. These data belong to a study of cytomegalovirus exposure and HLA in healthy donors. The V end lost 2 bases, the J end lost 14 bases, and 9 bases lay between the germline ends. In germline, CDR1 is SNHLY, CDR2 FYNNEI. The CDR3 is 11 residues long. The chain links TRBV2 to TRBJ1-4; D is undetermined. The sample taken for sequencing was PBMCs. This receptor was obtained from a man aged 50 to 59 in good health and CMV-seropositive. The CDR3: CASSEREKLFF. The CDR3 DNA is TGTGCCAGCAGTGAAAGAGAGAAGCTGTTTTTT.